The 32 T cell receptor beta chains reported below all come from one sample, sequenced in a study of T cells after yellow fever vaccination. In TCRdb, the 5' RACE reads were re-called with MiXCR into one record per CDR3 protein. Among approximately 250,000 distinct CDR3 sequences, 3.6% were seen once, and the ten largest hold approximately 18%. The starting material was PBMCs, obtained 15 days after the yellow fever booster vaccination. All receptors derive from a man younger than 35 who received the YFV17D yellow fever vaccine.

Ten or more counts support this clonotype. This chain joins TRBV5-4 and TRBJ1-5, with 7 bases fitting TRBD1. The germline gives CDR1 SGHNT, CDR2 YYREEE (reference sequence). V shed 4 bases and J 5 bases; nucleotides not matched to a gene: 6. This CDR3 has 14 amino acids. The CDR3 is CASSRGTGDQPQHF. CDR3 coding DNA: TGTGCCAGCAGCCGTGGAACAGGGGATCAGCCCCAGCATTTT.

Turning to this clonotype: This may arise from a read error, as a much more abundant clone is one base away. The rearrangement joins TRBV7-2 to TRBJ2-7; D gene uncertain. Per germline, CDR1 SGHTA and CDR2 FQGNSA. The germline V and J ends were trimmed by 4 bases and 2 bases, with 9 bases remaining between them. There are 13 residues in the CDR3. The CDR3 loop reads CASSSNCAYEQYF. CDR3 nucleotides: TGTGCCAGCAGCTCCAACTGTGCCTACGAGCAGTACTTC. Full variable domain (remainder filled in from reference TRBV7-2 and TRBJ2-7): GAGVSQSPSNKVTEKGKDVELRCDPISGHTALYWYRQSLGQGLEFLIYFQGNSAPDKSGLPSDRFSAERTGGSVSTLTIQRTQQEDSAVYLCASSSNCAYEQYFGPGTRLTVT.

This clonotype was seen at least ten times. The chain links TRBV12-3 or TRBV12-4 to TRBJ2-3; D assignment may be TRBD1 or TRBD2 (6 bases each). The V end was cut by 3 bases, the J end by 8 bases, with 15 bases between. The CDR3 length is 14 residues. The DNA for the CDR3 is TGTGCCAGCAGTTTCGGGACGGGGGCAGGTACGCAGTATTTT. This translates into CASSFGTGAGTQYF.

This clonotype was observed many times. This sequence joins TRBV4-3 and TRBJ2-1, with D perhaps assigned TRBD1 or TRBD2 (5 bases each). The germline V and J ends were trimmed by 4 bases and 6 bases, with 10 bases remaining between them. The CDR3 has 13 amino acids. Germline V gene sequence: CDR1 LGHNA, CDR2 YSLEER. DNA of the CDR3: TGCGCCAGCAGCCTTGGGACCTTCAATGAGCAGTTCTTC. This gives the protein CASSLGTFNEQFF.

This clonotype was recorded at least ten times. The genes are TRBV12-3 or TRBV12-4 and TRBJ1-1; D is ambiguous. The CDR3 covers 11 residues. Deletions cut 3 bases from V and 11 bases from J, with 10 bases between. Here the CDR3 DNA reads TGTGCCAGCAGTTTGTACGCCGATGCTTTCTTT. It specifies CASSLYADAFF.

This clonotype was seen a few times. The chain uses TRBV6-2 or TRBV6-3 and TRBJ1-2; no firm D call. This CDR3 spans 11 amino acids. Between the trimmed V and J ends, which lost 6 bases and 7 bases, there was a span of 9 bases. Per germline, CDR1 MNHEY and CDR2 SVGEGT. CDR3 loop: CASRSLRGYTF. The CDR3, as DNA: TGTGCCAGCAGGTCCCTTCGTGGCTACACCTTC.

This clonotype was observed a few times. The rearrangement links TRBV6-1 to TRBJ1-1; a weak D match, TRBD1 (5 bases). The germline V gene has CDR1 MNHNS and CDR2 SASEGT. The germline V and J ends were trimmed by 8 bases and 4 bases, with 11 bases remaining between them. CDR3 length: 12 amino acids. The CDR3, as DNA: TGTGCCAGCCCATTGGGGGGCACTGAAGCTTTCTTT. Its protein product is CASPLGGTEAFF.

The genes are TRBV7-6 and TRBJ1-6, with D possibly TRBD1 on 5 matching bases. Germline CDR1 is SGHVS and CDR2 is FNYEAQ. Trimming took off 6 bases at V and 5 bases at J, with 17 bases between the two ends. The length of the CDR3 is 16 residues. The CDR3 region is CASRGNGDADNSPLHF. The CDR3 nucleotides read TGTGCCAGCAGGGGGAACGGGGACGCTGATAATTCACCCCTCCACTTT.

This clonotype was counted ten times or more. The chain uses TRBV7-2 and TRBJ2-1, with TRBD1 matching over 8 bases. The CDR3 loop spans 16 amino acids. CDR1 and CDR2 from the germline V gene are SGHTA and FQGNSA. J was trimmed by 6 bases and V by 5 bases; bases with no gene match: 12. The CDR3 region has the DNA TGTGCCAGCAGCGCCCGGGCCGGGACAGGTGTCAATGAGCAGTTCTTC. Amino acid sequence: CASSARAGTGVNEQFF.

This clonotype was observed many times. The chain couples TRBV9 to TRBJ2-6; no definite D call. The V end lost 3 bases, the J end lost 0 bases, and 16 bases lay between the germline ends. The CDR3 totals 18 residues. Germline V gene data show CDR1 as SGDLS and CDR2 as YYNGEE. The CDR3 protein is CASSDPKGEISGANVLTF. CDR3 nucleotides: TGTGCCAGCAGCGATCCCAAGGGCGAGATCTCTGGGGCCAACGTCCTGACTTTC.

This clonotype was detected ten times or more. CDR3 residues: CASSPGTGREETQYF. CDR3 bases: TGTGCCAGCAGCCCCGGGACAGGGAGAGAAGAGACCCAGTACTTC. The J gene is TRBJ2-5, the V gene TRBV7-9, with TRBD1 identical over 9 bases. The length of the CDR3 is 15 residues. V shed 5 bases and J 3 bases; nucleotides not matched to a gene: 7. Germline values: CDR1 SEHNR, CDR2 FQNEAQ (reference sequence).

In this sample, this clonotype turned up a few times. V and J are TRBV20-1 and TRBJ1-1; D gene ambiguous. This CDR3 has 15 residues. The V end lost 0 bases, the J end lost 0 bases, and 11 bases lay between the germline ends. Germline assignment: CDR1 DFQATT and CDR2 SNEGSKA (reference sequence). The CDR3 DNA reads as TGCAGTGCTAGAGATCTTGGCCAGATGAACACTGAAGCTTTCTTT. Protein sequence: CSARDLGQMNTEAFF.

In its sample, this clonotype was seen many times. The chain is built from TRBV12-3 or TRBV12-4 and TRBJ1-1; tentatively, D is TRBD1 (5 bases). CDR3 length: 14 residues. V was trimmed by 5 bases and J by 5 bases, leaving 15 bases between them. The CDR3 sequence: CASSPRGVSTEAFF. The CDR3 DNA is TGTGCCAGCAGTCCGAGAGGGGTGTCGACTGAAGCTTTCTTT.

Many counts were recorded for this clonotype. The chain couples TRBV7-2 to TRBJ1-2; no firm D call. Germline V gene data show CDR1 as SGHTA and CDR2 as FQGNSA. This CDR3 region has 15 residues. V was trimmed by 2 bases and J by 4 bases, leaving 14 bases between them. CDR3 in DNA: TGTGCCAGCAGCTTAAGCGGCGGCTTATCCTATGGCTACACCTTC. Amino acids: CASSLSGGLSYGYTF.

This clonotype occurred many times. The V and J genes are TRBV7-2 and TRBJ2-1; 10 nucleotides line up with TRBD2. In germline, CDR1 is SGHTA, CDR2 FQGNSA. The CDR3 is 15 residues long. V shed 6 bases and J 3 bases; nucleotides not matched to a gene: 5. In DNA, the CDR3 is TGTGCCAGCAGGGGATCTAGCGGGAGCTACAATGAGCAGTTCTTC. Translation gives CASRGSSGSYNEQFF.

The table lists this clonotype with many counts. The genes are TRBV5-1 and TRBJ1-1, with TRBD1 as a possible D gene (5 bases). Germline V gives CDR1 SGHRS, CDR2 YFSETQ. The CDR3 extends over 15 amino acids. Between the trimmed V and J ends, which lost 5 bases and 3 bases, there was a span of 17 bases. DNA of the CDR3: TGCGCCAGCAGTCGAAGGGGCGTGTCGGACACTGAAGCTTTCTTT. Amino acid sequence: CASSRRGVSDTEAFF.

This clonotype showed up many times. V gene TRBV10-3 combines with J gene TRBJ2-1; TRBD1 aligns across 10 bases. Germline V gene sequence: CDR1 ENHRY, CDR2 SYGVKD. This CDR3 contains 16 residues. V shed 0 bases and J 6 bases; nucleotides not matched to a gene: 5. In nucleotides, the CDR3 is TGTGCCATCAGTGAGTCCGGGACAGGGGTTATCAATGAGCAGTTCTTC. Translated, it gives CAISESGTGVINEQFF.

The sample holds many counts of this clonotype. In nucleotides, the CDR3 is TGTGCCAGCAGCCCGAGACTGACAGGAGCCAAAAACATTCAGTACTTC. Translated, it gives CASSPRLTGAKNIQYF. This chain links TRBV7-9 with TRBJ2-4, with D perhaps TRBD1 (6 bases). This CDR3 is built from 16 residues. Deletions cut 5 bases from V and 0 bases from J, with 14 bases between. Germline CDR1 reads SEHNR; CDR2 reads FQNEAQ (reference sequence).

This clonotype was seen many times. The genes are TRBV5-1 and TRBJ2-1; 11 nucleotides match TRBD1. This CDR3 has 15 amino acids. CDR1 is SGHRS, CDR2 YFSETQ, per germline. The V and J ends lost 4 bases and 3 bases, in that order; junction bases with no gene match: 3. The CDR3 DNA follows: TGCGCCAGCAGCACAGGGACAGGGGGCTACAATGAGCAGTTCTTC. Amino acids: CASSTGTGGYNEQFF.

Many counts were recorded for this clonotype. The chain links TRBV5-1 to TRBJ2-5; TRBD1 might be the D (6 bases). The germline gives CDR1 SGHRS, CDR2 YFSETQ. The length of the CDR3 is 15 residues. With 0 bases removed from V and 3 bases from J, the gap between germline ends came to 12 bases. The CDR3 spells CASSLVGASEETQYF. In DNA form, the CDR3 reads TGCGCCAGCAGCTTGGTGGGGGCGTCGGAAGAGACCCAGTACTTC.

The gene calls are TRBV4-2 and TRBJ1-1; D call uncertain. Germline CDR1 and CDR2: LGHNA and YNFKEQ. The CDR3 loop spans 13 amino acids. Deletions cut 8 bases from V and 1 base from J, with 11 bases between. Here the CDR3 DNA reads TGTGCCAGCGGCCTCGGAGGGAACACTGAAGCTTTCTTT. As protein: CASGLGGNTEAFF.

This clonotype was seen repeatedly, ten times or more. This chain uses TRBV27 with TRBJ1-2; D might be TRBD1 (5 bases). Trimming pared 5 bases from V and 3 bases from J, leaving 16 bases between. Germline V gene data show CDR1 as MNHEY and CDR2 as SMNVEV (reference sequence). CDR3 length: 15 amino acids. The CDR3, as DNA: TGTGCCAGCAGTCCGTACACAGGAATCGACTATGGCTACACCTTC. The encoded protein is CASSPYTGIDYGYTF.

Ten or more counts support this clonotype. The chain employs TRBV7-9 and TRBJ2-3, with D perhaps TRBD2 (6 bases). Germline V lookup: CDR1 SEHNR, CDR2 FQNEAQ (reference sequence). V lost 5 bases to trimming and J lost 2 bases, with 14 bases between them. This CDR3 has 15 residues. The CDR3 loop reads CASSARLRDTDTQYF. DNA for the CDR3: TGTGCCAGCAGCGCCCGCCTGCGGGACACAGATACGCAGTATTTT.

This clonotype was recorded a few times. The V and J genes are TRBV20-1 and TRBJ2-1, with 9 bases fitting TRBD1. The germline CDR1 and CDR2 sequences are DFQATT and SNEGSKA (reference sequence). J gave up 2 bases and V 5 bases, and 4 bases lay outside the gene matches. This CDR3 has 14 residues. CDR3 residues: CSAGTGITYNEQFF. The CDR3, as DNA: TGCAGTGCTGGGACAGGGATAACCTACAATGAGCAGTTCTTC.

This clonotype was seen ten or more times. V usage is TRBV30 and J usage is TRBJ2-7; 8 bases agree with TRBD1. V shed 7 bases, J shed 4 bases, and the junction held 3 bases outside the gene matches. Looked up from germline, CDR1 is GTSNPN and CDR2 is SVGIG (reference sequence). This CDR3 spans 11 amino acids. The CDR3 region is CASGQVYEQYF. The CDR3 DNA sequence: TGTGCCTCGGGACAGGTATACGAGCAGTACTTC. The variable domain in full, completed from reference TRBV30 and TRBJ2-7, reads SQTIHQWPATLVQPVGSPLSLECTVEGTSNPNLYWYRQAAGRGLQLLFYSVGIGQISSEVPQNLSASRPQDRQFILSSKKLLLSDSGFYLCASGQVYEQYFGPGTRLTVT.

This clonotype was observed many times. J is TRBJ2-2 and V is TRBV7-3, with a tentative D call TRBD2 (5 bases). The CDR3 consists of 13 residues. With 2 bases removed from V and 4 bases from J, the gap between germline ends came to 5 bases. Germline assignment: CDR1 SGHTA and CDR2 FQGTGA. CDR3 nucleotides: TGTGCCAGCAGCTTAGGGAGCACCGGGGAGCTGTTTTTT. Translation gives CASSLGSTGELFF.

This clonotype was picked up many times. The gene calls are TRBV7-6 and TRBJ2-7; tentative D call: TRBD2 (6 bases). The germline CDR1 and CDR2 sequences are SGHVS and FNYEAQ. V lost 6 bases and J lost 3, with 12 bases in between. The CDR3 covers 13 residues. The CDR3 protein is CASRPGLSYEQYF. The CDR3 coding sequence is TGTGCCAGCAGACCCGGACTAAGCTACGAGCAGTACTTC. Combining the CDR3 with reference TRBV7-6 and TRBJ2-7 gives the whole variable domain GAGVSQSPRYKVTKRGQDVALRCDPISGHVSLYWYRQALGQGPEFLTYFNYEAQQDKSGLPNDRFSAERPEGSISTLTIQRTEQRDSAMYRCASRPGLSYEQYFGPGTRLTVT.

The table lists this clonotype with many counts. The chain couples TRBV7-2 to TRBJ1-2; possibly TRBD1 for D (6 bases). CDR3 length: 13 residues. CDR1 and CDR2 (germline): SGHTA, FQGNSA. V was clipped by 7 bases and J by 8 bases, with 17 bases between them. CDR3 sequence: CASIQGRGLGYTF. In DNA form, the CDR3 reads TGTGCCAGCATTCAGGGGAGGGGCTTAGGCTACACCTTC.

Only one count was recorded for this clonotype. A much larger clonotype is one base distant, so this may be a read error. The chain recombines TRBV5-6 with TRBJ2-5; the D call may be TRBD1 or TRBD2 (6 bases each). The CDR3 has 16 amino acids. In germline, CDR1 is SGHDT, CDR2 YYEEEE. The CDR3 loop reads CASSLAEEAGQETQYF. In DNA form, the CDR3 reads TGTGCCAGCAGCTTGGCCGAGGAGGCGGGACAAGAAACCCAGTACTTC.

This clonotype was picked up a small number of times. The chain joins TRBV5-1 to TRBJ2-3; TRBD2 is a possible D gene (5 bases). CDR1 is SGHRS and CDR2 is YFSETQ in the germline V gene. The V and J ends lost 6 bases and 3 bases respectively, with 11 bases between them. This CDR3 has 13 residues. The CDR3 DNA is TGCGCCAGCAAGGTGGCGGGTACAGATACGCAGTATTTT. Translation: CASKVAGTDTQYF. Full variable domain (rest looked up from reference TRBV5-1 and TRBJ2-3): KAGVTQTPRYLIKTRGQQVTLSCSPISGHRSVSWYQQTPGQGLQFLFEYFSETQRNKGNFPGRFSGRQFSNSRSEMNVSTLELGDSALYLCASKVAGTDTQYFGPGTRLTVL.

This clonotype was picked up many times. The J gene is TRBJ2-5, the V gene TRBV5-1; 12 nucleotides match TRBD2. The CDR3 totals 19 residues. Trimming cost V 4 bases and J 2 bases; bases outside gene matches: 15. The germline V gene has CDR1 SGHRS and CDR2 YFSETQ. The CDR3 reads CASSTPASGGARTQETQYF. Here the CDR3 DNA reads TGCGCCAGCAGCACCCCTGCTAGCGGGGGGGCCAGAACACAAGAGACCCAGTACTTC.

The sample holds many counts of this clonotype. The gene calls are TRBV12-3 or TRBV12-4 and TRBJ2-4, with D unresolved. This CDR3 is 16 amino acids long. V lost 8 bases and J 1 base, leaving 18 bases between the germline ends. The CDR3: CASGQRNSEAKNIQYF. Here the CDR3 DNA reads TGTGCCAGCGGTCAGAGGAACAGCGAGGCCAAAAACATTCAGTACTTC.